This TCR beta chain was observed in a study of T cell repertoires in cytomegalovirus infection. Study-level results: In two of eight donors, the top clonotype was HLA-C-restricted CMV-specific.

TCRdb ran MiXCR on the reads and lists one entry per CDR3 protein. The sample has some 920,000 distinct CDR3 sequences; about 33% are singletons. This clonotype appeared a few times. Its target is unknown. CDR1 is MNHEY and CDR2 is SVGAGI in the germline V gene. The CDR3 consists of 15 residues. With 5 bases clipped from V and 0 bases from J, the junction kept 2 bases outside the gene matches. The material was cultured CD8+ T cells from PBMCs, obtained from culture after CMV antigen stimulation. This chain joins TRBV6-5 and TRBJ1-3; 9 bases map to TRBD1. The TCR sequence derives from a human donor in good health (CMV status not recorded). Some clones in this sample may be carry-over from other donors' samples. For the CDR3, the DNA is TGTGCCAGCAGTAACAGGGGGCACTCTGGAAACACCATATATTTT. Translated, it gives CASSNRGHSGNTIYF.